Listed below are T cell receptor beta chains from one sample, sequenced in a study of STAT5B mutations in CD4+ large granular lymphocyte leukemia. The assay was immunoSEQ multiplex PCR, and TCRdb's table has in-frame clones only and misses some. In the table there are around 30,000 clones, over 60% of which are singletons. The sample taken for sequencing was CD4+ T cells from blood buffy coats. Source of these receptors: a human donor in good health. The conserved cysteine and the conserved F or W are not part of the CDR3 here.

CDR3: ASSLAAVNTEAF
V: TRBV7-6

CDR3: ASSRTGTGVQPQH
V: TRBV5-6

CDR3: AISESQGTQPQH
V: TRBV10-3

CDR3: ASSPGGGYEQY
V: TRBV7-7

CDR3: ASSINAGRQETQY
V: TRBV19

CDR3: ASTRTSGRVETQY
V: TRBV6-5

CDR3: ASSVGTGTNTGELF
V: TRBV2

CDR3: ASRLAGTYEQY
V: TRBV27

CDR3: ASSLADRVPNYGYT
V: TRBV7-9

CDR3: ASSSTGTSTDTQY
V: TRBV7-9

CDR3: ASSEKGGNSGANVLT
V: TRBV10-1

CDR3: ASSQENIQY
V: TRBV14

CDR3: ASRGEGGYGYT
V: TRBV9

CDR3: ASSSGTSGRTQY
V: TRBV11-2

CDR3: ASRGTGGNQPQH
V: TRBV2

CDR3: ASSPISSYEQY
V: TRBV7-2

CDR3: ASSLEGFVGKIAEQY
V: TRBV7-2

CDR3: ASSYSAVSEQF
V: TRBV6-6

CDR3: ASSSGLAGGIYEQY
V: TRBV7-9

CDR3: ASSIEGSSYEQY
V: TRBV19

CDR3: STWTGGNEQF
V: TRBV29-1

CDR3: ASSFQGYNEQF
V: TRBV7-9

CDR3: ASRRVQSSGARSNEKLF
V: TRBV27

CDR3: ASSLTGGWEPQH
V: TRBV5-1

CDR3: ASSLLTGGQGIGNYGYT
V: TRBV7-2

CDR3: ASKPGRNQPQH
V: TRBV6-1

CDR3: ASSIDRGSQETQY
V: TRBV19

CDR3: ASSDRQGRNTIY
V: TRBV6-1

CDR3: ASSSWGTGTSSYEQY
V: TRBV7-2

CDR3: ASSSNPGGILFYEQY
V: TRBV27

CDR3: ASSFRDRGAGELF
V: TRBV28

CDR3: ASSLSRGSNQPQH
V: TRBV27

CDR3: ASSEQGASGGQPQH
V: TRBV2

CDR3: AWSTGGGTEAF
V: TRBV30

CDR3: AGRGVEQY
V: TRBV6-4

CDR3: ASSLSGDYGYT
V: TRBV7-9

CDR3: ASRGTSGGGDTQY
V: TRBV2

CDR3: ASSLVIEASGKGDTQY
V: TRBV5-6

CDR3: ASSRRAGENEQF
V: TRBV18

CDR3: ASSIAGTGVSGANVLT
V: TRBV19

CDR3: ASSGDSGTEAF
V: TRBV2

CDR3: ASCLRDRGPNQPQH
V: TRBV10-1

CDR3: ASSLALAGVGEQY
V: TRBV7-2

CDR3: ASSESLAGGEQF
V: TRBV2

CDR3: ASRPDRPYSNQPQH
V: TRBV2

CDR3: ASSLGGEDIQY
V: TRBV7-2

CDR3: ASRGLGTGAWEQY
V: TRBV6-5

CDR3: ASSLQTSYEQY
V: TRBV7-9

CDR3: ASSFGIQAF
V: TRBV6-6

CDR3: ASSGAGTYNEQF
V: TRBV28

CDR3: ASSEGQGQNQPQH
V: TRBV6-1

CDR3: ASSTGLAGGPLTYEQY
V: TRBV5-1

CDR3: ASSPGQGTDTQY
V: TRBV5-1

CDR3: ASSLALAGLVDTQY
V: TRBV7-2

CDR3: ASFDPGAAQAGGYT
V: TRBV2

CDR3: ASRDTGVREQY
V: TRBV28

CDR3: ASSVVGTTETQY
V: TRBV9